The 8 T cell receptor beta chains reported below all come from one sample, sequenced in a study of blood T cell repertoires in COVID-19 (dated by TCRdb to 2018 to 2020). Libraries came from the immunoSEQ multiplex PCR assay. The table comes from immuneACCESS by way of TCRdb, which keeps in-frame sequences with V and J called. Part of the clones is missing from these tables; in studies checked, under half for an unresolved V gene and the rest for unknown reasons. The sample profile shows tens of thousands of clones; more than 80% of them were found once. Jointly, the top ten make up 13% of the sample. Input material: peripheral blood. The receptors were sampled from a human donor in a cohort sampled during active COVID-19.

The genes are TRBV6-5 and TRBJ1-1; 8 bases fit TRBD1. Germline CDR1 and CDR2: MNHEY and SVGAGI. V trimming: 4 bases; J trimming: 6 bases; junction bases outside the gene matches: 7. This CDR3 is 14 amino acids long. The CDR3 coding sequence is TGTGCCAGCAGTTCAACAGGGGGGCTTGCTGAAGCTTTCTTT. Its protein product is CASSSTGGLAEAFF.

This chain links TRBV15 with TRBJ2-7; 7 bases fit TRBD1. The germline CDR1 and CDR2 sequences are LNHNV and YYDKDF (reference sequence). This CDR3 comprises 16 residues. J lost 4 bases, V lost 0 bases, and 9 bases had no gene match. This chain's CDR3 is CATSRDQTGSRYEQYF. CDR3 DNA: TGTGCCACCAGCAGAGATCAGACAGGGTCGCGATACGAGCAGTACTTC.

This chain links TRBV4-2 with TRBJ1-5; TRBD1 might be the D (6 bases). Germline V lookup: CDR1 LGHNA, CDR2 YNFKEQ. CDR3 length: 19 residues. Between the trimmed V and J ends, which lost 6 bases and 6 bases, there was a span of 30 bases. CDR3 amino acids: CASSTRDGRGEGMSQPQHF. The CDR3 nucleotides are TGTGCCAGCAGTACGAGGGATGGCAGGGGTGAGGGTATGAGTCAGCCCCAGCATTTT.

In its sample, this clone was seen once. V usage is TRBV24-1 and J usage is TRBJ2-1; a weak D match, TRBD2 (5 bases). V dropped 3 bases and J dropped 5 bases, with 10 bases sitting between them. The CDR3 extends over 14 amino acids. The germline gives CDR1 KGHDR, CDR2 SFDVKD. CDR3: CATSDPSKHNEQFF. The CDR3 nucleotides are TGTGCCACCAGTGATCCTAGCAAGCACAATGAGCAGTTCTTC.

The V gene is TRBV11-2, the J gene TRBJ2-2, with 8 bases aligning to TRBD2. The CDR3 is 15 amino acids. The V gene end was trimmed by 8 bases and the J gene end by 0 bases; junction bases not matched to a gene: 5. Germline V lookup: CDR1 SGHAT, CDR2 FQNNGV. CDR3 residues: CASSAGGTNTGELFF. DNA for the CDR3: TGTGCCAGCTCGGCGGGGGGAACGAACACCGGGGAGCTGTTTTTT. The entire variable domain, with the rest obtained from reference TRBV11-2 and TRBJ2-2, is as follows: EAGVAQSPRYKIIEKRQSVAFWCNPISGHATLYWYQQILGQGPKLLIQFQNNGVVDDSQLPKDRFSAERLKGVDSTLKIQPAKLEDSAVYLCASSAGGTNTGELFFGEGSRLTVL.

The rearrangement links TRBV9 to TRBJ2-7, with 9 bases lining up with TRBD1. The CDR3 has 14 amino acids. V shed 0 bases and J 6 bases; nucleotides not matched to a gene: 4. CDR1 is SGDLS and CDR2 is YYNGEE in the germline V gene. This CDR3 reads CASSVAQTGGEQYF. CDR3 DNA: TGTGCCAGCAGCGTAGCTCAGACAGGGGGCGAGCAGTACTTC.

V gene TRBV6-5 combines with J gene TRBJ2-7, with TRBD2 as a possible D gene (6 bases). CDR1 and CDR2 from the germline V gene are MNHEY and SVGAGI. V gave up 2 bases and J gave up 0 bases, with 11 bases separating them. The CDR3 length is 15 residues. CDR3 sequence (DNA): TGTGCCAGCAGTTACGCGGGGTTTAGCTCCTACGAGCAGTACTTC. Its translation is CASSYAGFSSYEQYF.

The DNA for the CDR3 is TGTGCCAGCAGAGAGGACCTACTAGCGGGGGAAGAAGATACGCAGTATTTT. This sequence encodes CASREDLLAGEEDTQYF. J is TRBJ2-3 and V is TRBV5-4, with 11 bases aligning to TRBD2. Germline V gene data show CDR1 as SGHNT and CDR2 as YYREEE (reference sequence). The CDR3 extends over 17 amino acids. After removal of 5 bases from V and 5 bases from J, the junction contained 13 bases not matched to a gene.